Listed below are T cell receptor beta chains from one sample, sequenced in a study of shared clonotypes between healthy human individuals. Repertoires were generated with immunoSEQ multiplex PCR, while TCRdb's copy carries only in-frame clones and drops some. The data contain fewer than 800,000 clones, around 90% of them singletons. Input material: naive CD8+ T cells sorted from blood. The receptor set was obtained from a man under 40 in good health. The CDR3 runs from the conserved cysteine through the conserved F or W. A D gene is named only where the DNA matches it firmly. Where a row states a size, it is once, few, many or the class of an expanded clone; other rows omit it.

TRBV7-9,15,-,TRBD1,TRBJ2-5,TGTGCCAGCAGCTTAGTGTGGGACAGTCAAGAGACCCAGTACTTC,CASSLVWDSQETQYF
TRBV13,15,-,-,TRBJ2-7,TGTGCCAGCAGCTTCCAACAGGGAATTACCTACGAGCAGTACTTC,CASSFQQGITYEQYF
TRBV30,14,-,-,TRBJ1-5,TGTGCCTGGAGTCCCCTTCGCGGGGATCAGCCCCAGCATTTT,CAWSPLRGDQPQHF
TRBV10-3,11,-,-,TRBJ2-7,TGTGCCATTGGGACCCTCTACGAGCAGTACTTC,CAIGTLYEQYF
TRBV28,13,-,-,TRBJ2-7,TGTGCCAGCACGGGGGGCCCCTCCTACGAGCAGTACTTC,CASTGGPSYEQYF
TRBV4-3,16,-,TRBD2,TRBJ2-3,TGCGCCAGCAGCCAAGATCTAGCGGGAGTAACAGATACGCAGTATTTT,CASSQDLAGVTDTQYF
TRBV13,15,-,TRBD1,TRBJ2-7,TGTGCCAGCAGCTCAAGACAGGGGGACCCCTACGAGCAGTACTTC,CASSSRQGDPYEQYF
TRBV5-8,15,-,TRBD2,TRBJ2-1,TGTGCCAGCAGCTTGGGACTAGCGCTTAACAATGAGCAGTTCTTC,CASSLGLALNNEQFF
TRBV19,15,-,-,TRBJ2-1,TGTGCCAGTAGTACCCGGGACCGAGCCTACAATGAGCAGTTCTTC,CASSTRDRAYNEQFF
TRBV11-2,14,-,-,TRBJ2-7,TGTGCCAGCAGCTGGGCTAGCCGAGTCTACGAGCAGTACTTC,CASSWASRVYEQYF
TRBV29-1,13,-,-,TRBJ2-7,TGCAGCGCCGAGGACAGAAGCTCCTACGAGCAGTACTTC,CSAEDRSSYEQYF
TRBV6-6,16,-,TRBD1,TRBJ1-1,TGTGCCAGCAGTTACCCCTGGACAGGGTGGCCTTCTCGACTATATTTT,CASSYPWTGWPSRLYF
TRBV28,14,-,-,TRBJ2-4,TGTGCCAGCAGTTTATTCAGGGAGAAAAACATTCAGTACTTC,CASSLFREKNIQYF
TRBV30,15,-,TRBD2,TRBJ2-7,TGTGCCTGGAGTGTCGGACTAGTCGGGAACAGCAAGCAGTACTTC,CAWSVGLVGNSKQYF
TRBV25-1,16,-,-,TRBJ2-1,TGTGCCAGCAGTGAATCAGGGTTAGGGGGAGGCAATGAGCAGTTCTTC,CASSESGLGGGNEQFF
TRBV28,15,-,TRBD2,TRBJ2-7,TGTGCCAGCAGTTTCGGACTAGCGGGTTACTACGAGCAGTACTTC,CASSFGLAGYYEQYF
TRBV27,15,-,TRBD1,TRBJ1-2,TGTGCCAGCAGTTTATCGGAAGGGGGCGGTGATGGCTACACCTTC,CASSLSEGGGDGYTF
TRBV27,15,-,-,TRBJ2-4,TGTGCCAGCAGTTTATCGGCTTCCGGGGCAGACATTCAGTACTTC,CASSLSASGADIQYF
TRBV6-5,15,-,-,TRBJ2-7,TGTGCCAGCAGTCTCGCCAGCCCGAACCCCTACGAGCAGTACTTC,CASSLASPNPYEQYF
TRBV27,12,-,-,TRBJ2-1,TGTGCCAGCAGTTTGACCCGCAATGAGCAGTTCTTC,CASSLTRNEQFF
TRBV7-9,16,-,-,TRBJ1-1,TGTGCCAGCAGCTCGTTAGAAGTAGGCCCCGGGACTGAAGCTTTCTTT,CASSSLEVGPGTEAFF
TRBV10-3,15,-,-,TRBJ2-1,TGTGCCATCACAGCCACGACGGACGGGCGGAATGAGCAGTTCTTC,CAITATTDGRNEQFF
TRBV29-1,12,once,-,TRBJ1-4,TGCAGCGCAGGGGACGGCAGTACAAAACTGTTTTTT,CSAGDGSTKLFF
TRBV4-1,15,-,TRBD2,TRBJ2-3,TGCGCCAGCAGCCAGCGGACTAGCGGCACAGATACGCAGTATTTT,CASSQRTSGTDTQYF
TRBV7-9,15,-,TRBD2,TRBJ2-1,TGTGCCAGCAGCTTAGGGACTAGCGGGACGAATGAGCAGTTCTTC,CASSLGTSGTNEQFF
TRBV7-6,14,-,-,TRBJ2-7,TGTGCCAGCAGCTCAGGGTTCGGGGCCTACGAGCAGTACTTT,CASSSGFGAYEQYF
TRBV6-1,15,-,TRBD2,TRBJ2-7,TGTGCCAGCAGTGAAGGTGATAGCGGGTTCTACGAGCAGTACTTC,CASSEGDSGFYEQYF
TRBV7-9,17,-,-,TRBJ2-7,TGTGCCAGCAGCTTAGATCACCCCGGACGGATGTTGTGGGAGCAGTACTTC,CASSLDHPGRMLWEQYF